This T cell receptor beta chain was documented in a study of cytomegalovirus exposure and HLA in healthy donors. Study background: A later analysis reported the 100 to 150 validation repertoires used the same platform as the approximately 660 first-cohort repertoires.

Points on this clone: Its antigen is currently unknown.

The study drew the donors from its roughly 120-subject validation cohort, separate from the roughly 670-subject first cohort. This CDR3 region has 15 residues. The V gene lost 0 bases and the J gene lost 2 bases, with 6 bases spanning the gap. The germline V gene has CDR1 SGHRS and CDR2 YFSETQ. The study's findings and limits: Rare TCR sequences predominated, though certain public TCRs were found in many donors. Overall, approximately 150 TCR beta chains were annotated as cytomegalovirus-associated.

Produced via immunoSEQ multiplex PCR; TCRdb's table is partial and in-frame only. Altogether roughly 120,000 clones are present, roughly 87% being singletons, with the ten largest covering under 2%. The J gene is TRBJ2-6, the V gene TRBV5-1; D might be TRBD1 (5 bases). Source material: PBMCs. The TCR was taken from a woman between 18 and 30 years old in good health and CMV-seronegative. The CDR3, as DNA: TGCGCCAGCAGCTTGGAAGGGGCTGGGGCCAACGTCCTGACTTTC. Translation gives CASSLEGAGANVLTF.